Described below is a single TCR beta chain sequence and its context. What it binds is unknown. One junction end disagrees with the germline gene, perhaps due to a read error. The sample comes from a study of blood T cells in healthy people across ages. Overall study: Capture by template switching was about one barcoded beta molecule per two T cells.

Russia was home to the donors, healthy Caucasian individuals aged roughly 6 to 90. The authors ran a second PCR of 7 to 11 cycles using a sample-barcoded 5' primer and a J-beta primer mix. Each cDNA molecule was tagged by a template-switch adaptor with 12 random nucleotides. TCRdb reanalysed the 5' RACE reads using MiXCR and keeps one entry per CDR3 protein. In the table there are 800,000 or so distinct CDR3 sequences, around half of which are singletons. The CDR3 contains 13 residues. Germline CDR1 and CDR2: DFQATT and SNEGSKA (reference sequence). Study-wide results and limits: Whereas aged donors had fewer naive CD4+ cells, long-lived donors had more of them and higher diversity.

The chain combines TRBV20-1 with TRBJ1-1; D gene uncertain. Source material: blood. This TCR was recovered from an elderly man in good health. This chain's CDR3 is CSARETMNTEVFF. As DNA, the CDR3 is TGCAGTGCTAGAGAGACAATGAACACTGAAGTTTTCTTT.